The entry that follows covers one T cell receptor beta chain sequence. The data derive from a study of blood T cell repertoires in COVID-19. Study-level background: In each case, the material was cDNA or gDNA derived from T cells, B-cell-depleted T cells, or PBMCs.

The CDR3 spans 12 residues. Looked up from germline, CDR1 is SGHTA and CDR2 is FQGTGA. With 3 bases removed from V and 4 bases from J, the gap between germline ends came to 3 bases. Authors' analysis steps: Amplification of reference gene primers provided the estimated nucleated cell counts. Using immunoSEQ multiplex PCR, the repertoire was profiled, and TCRdb retains in-frame clones only, with some absent. Clonal size and the V and J genes are those of that table, whereas D and trimming came from the DNA. The sample comprises about 250,000 clones, about four fifths of which are singletons, and 7.5% to 10% rests with the top ten.

The receptor's source is a man older than 75 with acute or convalescent COVID-19. The sample was peripheral blood. The chain couples TRBV7-3 to TRBJ2-2; D is unresolved. CDR3 region: CASSLSTGELFF. The CDR3 nucleotides read TGTGCCAGCAGCTTGAGCACCGGGGAGCTGTTTTTT.